One sample yielded the 28 T cell receptor beta chains listed below, sequenced in a study of blood T cell repertoires in COVID-19. Profiling relied on immunoSEQ multiplex PCR, and the TCRdb table lists in-frame clones only, not all of them. The table includes approximately 300,000 clones, 75% to 95% detected once. The sequencing input was peripheral blood. These receptors originate from a woman in her twenties or thirties with COVID-19, enrolled during active disease.

The rearrangement uses TRBV30 and TRBJ1-3; the D gene is possibly TRBD1 (5 bases). V dropped 3 bases and J dropped 1 base, with 19 bases sitting between them. The germline CDR1 and CDR2 sequences are GTSNPN and SVGIG (reference sequence). This CDR3 has 17 residues. The CDR3 sequence: CAWRTDDLGYSGNTIYF. DNA of the CDR3: TGTGCCTGGAGGACAGATGACTTGGGTTATTCTGGAAACACCATATATTTT.

The chain couples TRBV6-1 to TRBJ1-5; D gene unclear. The germline V and J ends were trimmed by 2 bases and 5 bases, with 13 bases remaining between them. The CDR3 consists of 15 residues. From germline, CDR1 is MNHNS and CDR2 SASEGT. CDR3 sequence reads: CASSEMGSPHQPQHF. The DNA of the CDR3 is TGTGCCAGCAGTGAAATGGGCAGTCCTCATCAGCCCCAGCATTTT.

The chain couples TRBV7-2 to TRBJ2-7, with D maybe TRBD2 (5 bases). CDR3 length: 13 amino acids. Germline loops: CDR1 SGHTA, CDR2 FQGNSA. V dropped 3 bases and J dropped 2 bases, with 8 bases sitting between them. DNA of the CDR3: TGTGCCAGCAGCTTTTGGAGGACCTACGAGCAGTACTTC. As protein: CASSFWRTYEQYF.

This rearrangement joins TRBV6-2 or TRBV6-3 to TRBJ1-2, with 7 bases identical to TRBD1. The V segment lost 5 bases and the J segment 7 bases; nucleotides outside the gene matches: 7. The CDR3 contains 13 residues. CDR1 and CDR2 (germline): MNHEY, SVGEGT. The CDR3 DNA reads as TGTGCCAGCAGTACCCGACAGGGTCTTGGCTACACCTTC. Its translation: CASSTRQGLGYTF.

The gene calls are TRBV4-1 and TRBJ2-1, with D tentatively TRBD2 (5 bases). Between the trimmed V and J ends, which lost 4 bases and 1 base, there was a span of 17 bases. Germline V lookup: CDR1 MGHRA, CDR2 YSYEKL. The CDR3 extends over 17 amino acids. The CDR3 DNA follows: TGCGCCAGCAGCCCCGTCGGGGTAGCCCCATCCTACAATGAGCAGTTCTTC. The encoded protein is CASSPVGVAPSYNEQFF.

This rearrangement joins TRBV9 to TRBJ1-3; unclear D gene. The CDR3 is made up of 13 amino acids. Germline V CDR1 and CDR2: SGDLS, YYNGEE. Trimming shortened V by 4 bases and J by 0 bases, and 5 bases separated the two germline ends. DNA of the CDR3: TGTGCCAGCAGCACCTACTCTGGAAACACCATATATTTT. It yields the protein CASSTYSGNTIYF.

The chain couples TRBV11-2 to TRBJ1-2; D call uncertain. Germline V lookup: CDR1 SGHAT, CDR2 FQNNGV. Trimming shortened V by 5 bases and J by 3 bases, and 10 bases separated the two germline ends. The CDR3 is made up of 13 amino acids. The CDR3 DNA is TGTGCCAGCAGCATCGCAGTACACTATGGCTACACCTTC. It encodes CASSIAVHYGYTF.

The sample holds one count of this clone. The chain carries TRBV28 and TRBJ2-3; D gene unclear. CDR1 and CDR2 from the germline V gene are MDHEN and SYDVKM. The V and J ends lost 3 bases and 4 bases respectively, with 5 bases between them. The length of the CDR3 is 12 residues. The CDR3 nucleotides read TGTGCCAGCAGTTTCGGGTCAGATACGCAGTATTTT. It is translated as CASSFGSDTQYF. The full variable domain, with the rest looked up from reference TRBV28 and TRBJ2-3, is DVKVTQSSRYLVKRTGEKVFLECVQDMDHENMFWYRQDPGLGLRLIYFSYDVKMKEKGDIPEGYSVSREKKERFSLILESASTNQTSMYLCASSFGSDTQYFGPGTRLTVL.

The chain links TRBV19 to TRBJ1-1; TRBD1 is a possible D gene (5 bases). This CDR3 comprises 14 residues. The germline V gene has CDR1 LNHDA and CDR2 SQIVND (reference sequence). Between the trimmed V and J ends, which lost 1 base and 1 base, there was a span of 7 bases. The DNA of the CDR3 is TGTGCCAGTAGTATAGCTGGGGCGAACACTGAAGCTTTCTTT. Its translation: CASSIAGANTEAFF.

This sequence joins TRBV5-1 and TRBJ1-1; D uncertain. Trimming left V 3 bases short and J 1 base short, with 13 bases between. The CDR3 is 15 residues long. CDR1 and CDR2 from the germline V gene are SGHRS and YFSETQ. In DNA form, the CDR3 reads TGCGCCAGCAGCTCCTTGGCACGGGGGAACACTGAAGCTTTCTTT. This codes for CASSSLARGNTEAFF.

J is TRBJ1-3 and V is TRBV10-3; TRBD1 might be the D (5 bases). CDR3 length equals 16 residues. Germline assignment: CDR1 ENHRY and CDR2 SYGVKD. The V and J ends lost 5 bases and 0 bases respectively, with 14 bases between them. As DNA, the CDR3 is TGTGCCATCAGTATCTCCAGGGACTTCTCTGGAAACACCATATATTTT. Its translation: CAISISRDFSGNTIYF.

The chain is built from TRBV5-1 and TRBJ2-2, with 7 bases aligning to TRBD1. This CDR3 region has 19 residues. CDR1 and CDR2 (germline): SGHRS, YFSETQ. V gave up 2 bases and J gave up 0 bases; unmatched junction bases: 13. CDR3 sequence: CASSFQYRDRFPNTGELFF. As DNA, the CDR3 is TGCGCCAGCAGCTTTCAATACCGGGACAGATTCCCGAACACCGGGGAGCTGTTTTTT.

The chain couples TRBV7-9 to TRBJ2-3, with 7 bases aligning to TRBD2. This CDR3 has 14 amino acids. In germline, CDR1 is SEHNR, CDR2 FQNEAQ (reference sequence). V lost 8 bases and J lost 1; bases outside the gene matches: 6. CDR3 loop: CASGSSGRTDTQYF. The CDR3 DNA reads as TGTGCCAGCGGGTCTAGCGGCCGCACAGATACGCAGTATTTT.

The chain has TRBV7-3 and TRBJ2-1, with 9 bases lining up with TRBD2. CDR1 is SGHTA, CDR2 FQGTGA, per germline. The CDR3 consists of 16 residues. With V trimmed by 5 bases and J by 5 bases, 10 bases remained unmatched. The CDR3 protein is CASSRRGAGGNNEQFF. The CDR3 DNA reads TGTGCCAGCAGCCGCCGGGGAGCGGGAGGTAACAATGAGCAGTTCTTC.

The chain combines TRBV28 with TRBJ2-7, with 11 nucleotides matching TRBD2. The CDR3 has 16 residues. With V trimmed by 0 bases and J by 2 bases, 3 bases remained unmatched. Germline CDR1 and CDR2: MDHEN and SYDVKM. The chain's CDR3 is CASSLWASGGPYEQYF. The CDR3 DNA is TGTGCCAGCAGTTTATGGGCTAGCGGGGGGCCCTACGAGCAGTACTTC.

This sequence joins TRBV4-1 and TRBJ2-7; 10 positions match TRBD1. Trimming at V came to 0 bases and at J to 3 bases, leaving 11 bases not matched to a gene. This CDR3 spans 18 amino acids. Germline V lookup: CDR1 MGHRA, CDR2 YSYEKL. The CDR3 nucleotides read TGCGCCAGCAGCCAAGATGGGGACAGGGGATCCAATAACTACGAGCAGTACTTC. The encoded protein is CASSQDGDRGSNNYEQYF.

The chain combines TRBV3-1 (or the pseudogene TRBV3-2) with TRBJ2-7; tentative D call: TRBD2 (5 bases). Per germline, CDR1 LGHDT and CDR2 YNNKEL (reference sequence). The CDR3 runs to 11 residues. The CDR3 here is CATRAGYEQYF. Here the CDR3 DNA reads TGTGCGACACGGGCGGGTTACGAGCAGTACTTC.

The J gene is TRBJ2-5, the V gene TRBV5-6, with D possibly matching TRBD2 (5 bases). CDR1 and CDR2 from the germline V gene are SGHDT and YYEEEE. Trimming cost V 0 bases and J 5 bases, with 8 bases left between them. The CDR3 has 13 amino acids. CDR3 protein: CASSLARGETQYF. DNA of the CDR3: TGTGCCAGCAGCTTGGCCCGCGGGGAGACCCAGTACTTC.

The chain carries TRBV7-3 and TRBJ2-1; weak D call: TRBD2 (6 bases). CDR3 length equals 15 residues. Looked up from germline, CDR1 is SGHTA and CDR2 is FQGTGA. The V end was cut by 1 base, the J end by 0 bases, with 7 bases between. CDR3 nucleotides: TGTGCCAGCAGCTTAAACGGGAGCTCCTACAATGAGCAGTTCTTC. The encoded protein is CASSLNGSSYNEQFF.

This clone has a single count. The chain is built from TRBV27 and TRBJ1-6; D uncertain. Germline V gene data show CDR1 as MNHEY and CDR2 as SMNVEV (reference sequence). The V and J ends lost 1 base and 5 bases respectively, with 6 bases between them. The length of the CDR3 is 14 residues. The CDR3 region is CASSLLTDNSPLHF. CDR3 coding DNA: TGTGCCAGCAGTTTATTAACAGATAATTCACCCCTCCACTTT.

The J gene is TRBJ2-1, the V gene TRBV6-5; D perhaps matches TRBD2 (5 bases). There are 13 residues in the CDR3. From germline, CDR1 is MNHEY and CDR2 SVGAGI. Trimming took off 4 bases at V and 8 bases at J, with 12 bases between the two ends. The CDR3 nucleotides are TGTGCCAGCAGTTTCTTACGGGGAGATGAGCAGTTCTTC. Its protein product is CASSFLRGDEQFF.

The genes are TRBV6-4 and TRBJ2-3, with no clear D. V lost 6 bases to trimming and J lost 4 bases, with 11 bases between them. This CDR3 comprises 13 residues. Germline CDR1 MRHNA, CDR2 SNTAGT. The DNA of the CDR3 is TGTGCCAGCAGCTCGACTGAATCAGATACGCAGTATTTT. It encodes CASSSTESDTQYF.

Concerning this clone: Other DNA sequences of this sample code for an identical CDR3. The rearrangement joins TRBV6-5 to TRBJ2-7, with 7 bases that match TRBD1. Looked up from germline, CDR1 is MNHEY and CDR2 is SVGAGI. With V trimmed by 5 bases and J by 4 bases, 2 bases remained unmatched. CDR3 length: 12 amino acids. The CDR3 sequence is CASSLQGYEQYF. In nucleotides, the CDR3 is TGTGCCAGCAGTCTACAGGGGTACGAGCAGTACTTC.

This chain uses TRBV2 with TRBJ2-1; the match to TRBD1 covers 10 bases. Germline values: CDR1 SNHLY, CDR2 FYNNEI. This CDR3 is 14 amino acids long. The J segment lost 5 bases and the V segment lost 9 bases, leaving 7 bases of the junction unmatched. The DNA for the CDR3 is TGTGCCAGGGCGGGGACAGGGGTTAACAATGAGCAGTTCTTC. Its protein product is CARAGTGVNNEQFF.

The chain joins TRBV5-1 to TRBJ2-3; TRBD2 aligns across 11 bases. Germline CDR1 is SGHRS and CDR2 is YFSETQ. The CDR3 extends over 16 amino acids. With 4 bases clipped from V and 1 base from J, the junction kept 5 bases outside the gene matches. The CDR3 loop is CASSPELAGGTDTQYF. CDR3 nucleotide sequence: TGCGCCAGCAGCCCCGAACTAGCGGGAGGCACAGATACGCAGTATTTT.

The chain carries TRBV7-9 and TRBJ1-6; the D is unclear. Germline CDR1 reads SEHNR; CDR2 reads FQNEAQ (reference sequence). V was cut by 0 bases and J by 1 base, with 4 bases left in between. This CDR3 has 15 residues. The CDR3 sequence: CASSLAGSYNSPLHF. CDR3 sequence (DNA): TGTGCCAGCAGCTTAGCCGGGTCCTATAATTCACCCCTCCACTTT.

The V gene is TRBV28, the J gene TRBJ2-1, with TRBD1 identical over 10 bases. J gave up 12 bases and V 2 bases, and 4 bases lay outside the gene matches. The germline CDR1 and CDR2 sequences are MDHEN and SYDVKM. The CDR3 is 13 residues long. CDR3 region: CASSLQTGGLQFF. CDR3 coding DNA: TGTGCCAGCAGTTTACAGACAGGGGGCCTGCAGTTCTTC.

The chain carries TRBV28 and TRBJ1-5; the D gene is possibly TRBD1 (6 bases). Germline assignment: CDR1 MDHEN and CDR2 SYDVKM. The V gene lost 6 bases and the J gene lost 5 bases, with 8 bases spanning the gap. The CDR3 length is 12 residues. This CDR3 reads CASRPGDQPQHF. The CDR3 region has the DNA TGTGCCAGCAGGCCAGGGGATCAGCCCCAGCATTTT.